A single sample gave rise to the 5 T cell receptor beta chains below, sequenced in a study of human T cells and chemical hapten exposure. Time point given: patch test 1, 2 weeks after DPC sensitization. As to treatment: therapeutic diphenylcyclopropenone sensitization with weekly scalp DPC. TCRdb ran MiXCR on the RACE reads and lists one entry per CDR3 protein. The data contain around 100,000 distinct CDR3 sequences, roughly 11% of them seen just once; the ten biggest clones take up 3.5%. Here the sequenced sample was whole blood, taken in connection with sensitization to the hapten diphenylcyclopropenone (DPC). These TCRs come from a woman between 40 and 55 years old with alopecia areata. Some clones in this sample may be carry-over from other donors' samples.

The chain joins TRBV10-3 to TRBJ2-7, with 9 bases matching TRBD1. With V trimmed by 7 bases and J by 4 bases, 8 bases remained unmatched. Germline CDR1 ENHRY, CDR2 SYGVKD. CDR3 length: 14 residues. In DNA, the CDR3 is TGTGCCATCACCAGGGACAGGGAAAGGTACGAGCAGTACTTC. Protein: CAITRDRERYEQYF.

A few counts support this clonotype. The V and J genes are TRBV7-8 and TRBJ2-2; TRBD1 matches at 7 bases. This CDR3 has 17 amino acids. V gave up 2 bases and J gave up 1 base; unmatched junction bases: 7. The germline CDR1 and CDR2 sequences are SGHVS and FQNEAQ. The CDR3 region is CASSLNRGQRNTGELFF. DNA for the CDR3: TGTGCCAGCAGCTTAAACCGGGGACAGAGGAACACCGGGGAGCTGTTTTTT.

J is TRBJ2-1 and V is TRBV2; 9 positions match TRBD1. CDR1 is SNHLY, CDR2 FYNNEI, per germline. J lost 5 bases, V lost 6 bases, and 2 bases had no gene match. The CDR3 is 13 amino acids. This chain's CDR3 is CASRNRGHNEQFF. The CDR3 DNA sequence: TGTGCCAGCAGGAACAGGGGGCACAATGAGCAGTTCTTC.

Only a few counts were recorded for this clonotype. V usage is TRBV29-1 and J usage is TRBJ2-7; D gene unclear. The germline gives CDR1 SQVTM, CDR2 ANQGSEA. Deletions cut 1 base from V and 6 bases from J, with 13 bases between. This CDR3 spans 13 amino acids. In DNA form, the CDR3 reads TGCAGCGTTGAAGCGCGCCCAAAAGGCGAGCAGTACTTC. This gives the protein CSVEARPKGEQYF.

This clonotype has only a few counts. The V call is TRBV14, the J call TRBJ1-6, with TRBD1 matching over 7 bases. Germline trimming cut 4 bases from V and 5 bases from J; bases unmatched to any gene: 5. This CDR3 is built from 15 residues. CDR1 SGHDN and CDR2 FVKESK come from the germline V gene. The chain's CDR3 is CASSPRQGNNSPLHF. In DNA form, the CDR3 reads TGTGCCAGCAGCCCAAGACAGGGTAATAATTCACCCCTCCACTTT.